Following are 15 T cell receptor beta chains from one sample sequenced in a study of cytomegalovirus exposure and HLA in healthy donors. PCR primers comprised 60 Vbeta and 13 Jbeta primers. Produced via immunoSEQ multiplex PCR; TCRdb's table is partial and in-frame only. Found here are about 150,000 clones, 60% to 75% of them singletons; the top ten hold over 6.5%. Material for sequencing was PBMCs. These receptors were taken from a man aged 25-45 years in good health and CMV-seronegative.

V is TRBV27 and J is TRBJ2-7; no reliable D call. V was clipped by 2 bases and J by 3 bases, with 5 bases between them. The CDR3 covers 12 residues. From germline, CDR1 is MNHEY and CDR2 SMNVEV (reference sequence). CDR3 region: CASSLRYYEQYF. The CDR3 region has the DNA TGTGCCAGCAGTTTACGGTACTACGAGCAGTACTTC.

This chain joins TRBV27 and TRBJ1-2; no definite D call. Per germline, CDR1 MNHEY and CDR2 SMNVEV (reference sequence). V gave up 5 bases and J gave up 0 bases, with 7 bases separating them. The CDR3 sequence is 13 residues long. Written as DNA, the CDR3 is TGTGCCAGCAGTCCCTTCGCTAACTATGGCTACACCTTC. This codes for CASSPFANYGYTF.

The chain recombines TRBV28 with TRBJ2-1; D perhaps matches TRBD1 (6 bases). V was trimmed by 5 bases and J by 0 bases, leaving 14 bases between them. The germline V gene encodes CDR1 MDHEN and CDR2 SYDVKM. This CDR3 spans 16 amino acids. The CDR3 DNA reads as TGTGCCAGCAGTATTGCAGGGGCGGGCTCCTACAATGAGCAGTTCTTC. It specifies CASSIAGAGSYNEQFF.

This clone came up once. In DNA form, the CDR3 reads TGTGCCAGCAGCTTAGGGGCAGGGTCCTATGGCTACACCTTC. Translated: CASSLGAGSYGYTF. This sequence joins TRBV13 and TRBJ1-2; TRBD1 might be the D (5 bases). Germline V CDR1 and CDR2: PRHDT, FYEKMQ (reference sequence). This CDR3 region has 14 residues. V was pared by 0 bases and J by 4 bases, with 9 bases between. The variable domain in full, completed from reference TRBV13 and TRBJ1-2, reads AAGVIQSPRHLIKEKRETATLKCYPIPRHDTVYWYQQGPGQDPQFLISFYEKMQSDKGSIPDRFSAQQFSDYHSELNMSSLELGDSALYFCASSLGAGSYGYTFGSGTRLTVV.

The chain couples TRBV7-2 to TRBJ1-2; 7 bases are shared with TRBD1. The germline V gene has CDR1 SGHTA and CDR2 FQGNSA. This CDR3 has 19 residues. J lost 8 bases, V lost 5 bases, and 26 bases had no gene match. The CDR3 loop reads CASSRTGDSILYSGGGYTF. The CDR3, as DNA: TGTGCCAGCAGCCGCACAGGGGACAGCATCCTATATTCAGGCGGCGGCTACACCTTC.

The chain is built from TRBV29-1 and TRBJ1-3; TRBD1 aligns across 8 bases. Per germline, CDR1 SQVTM and CDR2 ANQGSEA. The CDR3 consists of 14 residues. Trimming cost V 6 bases and J 4 bases; bases outside gene matches: 8. This chain's CDR3 is CSVSGQGLGNTIYF. In DNA, the CDR3 is TGCAGCGTCTCCGGACAGGGTCTAGGAAACACCATATATTTT.

The V and J genes are TRBV28 and TRBJ2-7, with D unresolved. This CDR3 comprises 11 residues. The V and J ends lost 6 bases and 3 bases respectively, with 6 bases between them. Germline V lookup: CDR1 MDHEN, CDR2 SYDVKM. The CDR3, as DNA: TGTGCCAGCAGACGGTACTACGAGCAGTACTTC. Its protein product is CASRRYYEQYF.

This CDR3 is CASSYGHIANSPLHF. In nucleotides, the CDR3 is TGTGCCAGCAGTTACGGTCATATAGCTAATTCACCCCTCCACTTT. The chain uses TRBV6-5 and TRBJ1-6; no reliable D call. Germline V gene lookup returns CDR1 MNHEY and CDR2 SVGAGI. V was shortened by 2 bases and J by 6 bases, with 11 bases between the two germline ends. CDR3 length equals 15 residues.

This clone has only a few counts. The rearrangement uses TRBV7-2 and TRBJ2-1; 8 bases are shared with TRBD2. J gave up 4 bases and V 1 base, and 9 bases lay outside the gene matches. The CDR3 extends over 17 amino acids. Germline lookup yields CDR1 SGHTA and CDR2 FQGNSA. The CDR3 nucleotides are TGTGCCAGCAGCTTAGATAGGGCTAGCGGGCGGTACAATGAGCAGTTCTTC. Protein product: CASSLDRASGRYNEQFF. Complete variable domain (other parts from reference TRBV7-2 and TRBJ2-1): GAGVSQSPSNKVTEKGKDVELRCDPISGHTALYWYRQSLGQGLEFLIYFQGNSAPDKSGLPSDRFSAERTGGSVSTLTIQRTQQEDSAVYLCASSLDRASGRYNEQFFGPGTRLTVL.

The chain combines TRBV14 with TRBJ2-5, with 9 positions matching TRBD2. There are 18 residues in the CDR3. CDR1 and CDR2 (germline): SGHDN, FVKESK. After removal of 2 bases from V and 5 bases from J, the junction contained 15 bases not matched to a gene. CDR3 coding DNA: TGTGCCAGCAGCCAATTCGGAGGCGGGAGGGCCAGGTTGGAGACCCAGTACTTC. Encoded protein: CASSQFGGGRARLETQYF. The entire variable domain, with the rest obtained from reference TRBV14 and TRBJ2-5, is as follows: EAGVTQFPSHSVIEKGQTVTLRCDPISGHDNLYWYRRVMGKEIKFLLHFVKESKQDESGMPNNRFLAERTGGTYSTLKVQPAELEDSGVYFCASSQFGGGRARLETQYFGPGTRLLVL.

This clone was seen a few times. The chain employs TRBV10-3 and TRBJ2-5, with D possibly matching TRBD2 (5 bases). Germline CDR1 reads ENHRY; CDR2 reads SYGVKD. The CDR3 spans 14 residues. Trimming removed 5 bases at V and 2 bases at J, with 12 bases between. CDR3 residues: CAISTQRLQETQYF. The CDR3 bases are TGTGCCATCAGTACGCAGCGGCTACAAGAGACCCAGTACTTC.

The V call is TRBV7-6, the J call TRBJ1-6, with D possibly TRBD1 on 6 matching bases. Germline V CDR1 and CDR2: SGHVS, FNYEAQ. The CDR3 extends over 14 amino acids. Between the trimmed V and J ends, which lost 2 bases and 6 bases, there was a span of 8 bases. The CDR3 spells CASSLRTVNSPLHF. The CDR3, as DNA: TGTGCCAGCAGCTTACGGACAGTTAATTCACCCCTCCACTTT.

The chain couples TRBV5-8 to TRBJ2-7; TRBD1 aligns across 8 bases. This CDR3 is built from 15 residues. V gave up 0 bases and J gave up 6 bases; unmatched junction bases: 8. CDR1 SGHTS and CDR2 YDEGEE come from the germline V gene. The chain's CDR3 is CASSLERDRRFEQYF. In DNA form, the CDR3 reads TGTGCCAGCAGCTTGGAACGGGACAGGCGTTTCGAGCAGTACTTC.

V usage is TRBV7-6 and J usage is TRBJ1-4; the D is unclear. Trimming removed 2 bases at V and 3 bases at J, with 10 bases between. Germline values: CDR1 SGHVS, CDR2 FNYEAQ. This CDR3 contains 15 residues. CDR3 nucleotide sequence: TGTGCCAGCAGCTTACCTCCGGGATCTAATGAAAAACTGTTTTTT. Translated, it gives CASSLPPGSNEKLFF.

This chain uses TRBV29-1 with TRBJ2-3, with 11 bases lining up with TRBD2. J lost 3 bases, V lost 7 bases, and 6 bases had no gene match. This CDR3 has 14 residues. CDR1 is SQVTM and CDR2 is ANQGSEA in the germline V gene. The CDR3 DNA is TGCAGCGCAATAGCGGGAGGGGGGACAGATACGCAGTATTTT. This sequence encodes CSAIAGGGTDTQYF.